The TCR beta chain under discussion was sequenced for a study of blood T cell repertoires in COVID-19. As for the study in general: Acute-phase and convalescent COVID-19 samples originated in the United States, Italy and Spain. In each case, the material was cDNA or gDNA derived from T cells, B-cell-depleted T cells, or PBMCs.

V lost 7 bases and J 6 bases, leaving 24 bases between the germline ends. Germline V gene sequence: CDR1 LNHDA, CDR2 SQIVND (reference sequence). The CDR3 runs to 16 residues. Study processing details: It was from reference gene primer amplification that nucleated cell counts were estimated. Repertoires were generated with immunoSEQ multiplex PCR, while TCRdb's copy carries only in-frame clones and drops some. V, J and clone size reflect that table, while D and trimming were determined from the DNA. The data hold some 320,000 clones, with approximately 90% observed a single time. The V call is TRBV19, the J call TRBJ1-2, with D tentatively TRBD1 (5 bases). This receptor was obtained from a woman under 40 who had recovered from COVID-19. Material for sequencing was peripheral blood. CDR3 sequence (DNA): TGTGCCAGTAACCGAGATCCCGGGACTCTCCAAAATGGCTACACCTTC. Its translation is CASNRDPGTLQNGYTF.